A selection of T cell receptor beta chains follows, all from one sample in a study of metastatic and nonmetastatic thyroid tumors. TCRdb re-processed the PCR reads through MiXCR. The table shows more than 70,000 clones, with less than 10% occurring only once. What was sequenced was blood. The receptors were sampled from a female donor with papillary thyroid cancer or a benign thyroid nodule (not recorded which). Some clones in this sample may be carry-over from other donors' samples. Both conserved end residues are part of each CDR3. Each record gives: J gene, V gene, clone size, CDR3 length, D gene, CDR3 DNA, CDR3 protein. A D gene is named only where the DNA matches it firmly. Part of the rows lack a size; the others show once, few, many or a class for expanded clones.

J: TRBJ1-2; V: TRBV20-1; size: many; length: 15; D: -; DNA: TGCAGTGCCTCATCACCGGGGGCTGCTAACTATGGCTACACCTTC; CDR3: CSASSPGAANYGYTF
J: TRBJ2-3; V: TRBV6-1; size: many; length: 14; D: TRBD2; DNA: TGTGCCAGCAGCACTAGCGGGGGGGCGGATACGCAGTATTTT; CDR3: CASSTSGGADTQYF
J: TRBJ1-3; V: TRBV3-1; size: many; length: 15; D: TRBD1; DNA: TGTGCCAGCAGCCGGGGACAGGGGACTGGAAACACCATATATTTT; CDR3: CASSRGQGTGNTIYF
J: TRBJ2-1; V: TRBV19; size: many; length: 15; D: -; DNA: TGTGCCAGTAGCCGAACAGGGAGCTCCTACAATGAGCAGTTCTTC; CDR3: CASSRTGSSYNEQFF
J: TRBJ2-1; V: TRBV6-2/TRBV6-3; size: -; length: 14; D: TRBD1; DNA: TGTGCCAGCAGTTATAGGGCAGGGGGCGACGAGCAGTTCTTC; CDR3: CASSYRAGGDEQFF
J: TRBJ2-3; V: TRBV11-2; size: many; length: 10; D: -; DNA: TGTGCCAGCAGCTTAGACGCGCAGTATTTT; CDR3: CASSLDAQYF
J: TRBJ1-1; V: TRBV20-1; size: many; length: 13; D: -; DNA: TGCAGTGCTAGCCCTGGGGCTAACACTGAAGCTTTCTTT; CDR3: CSASPGANTEAFF
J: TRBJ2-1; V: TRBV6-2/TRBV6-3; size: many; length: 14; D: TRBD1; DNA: TGTGCCAGCAGTTACGGGACAGGGAACAATGAGCAGTTCTTC; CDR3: CASSYGTGNNEQFF
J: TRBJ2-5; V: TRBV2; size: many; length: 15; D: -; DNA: TGTGCCAGCAGTGAATGGCGGGGACCCCAAGAGACCCAGTACTTC; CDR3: CASSEWRGPQETQYF
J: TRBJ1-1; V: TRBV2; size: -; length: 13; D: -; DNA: TGTGCCAGCAGGCGAATAAGTAACAATGAAGCTTTCTTT; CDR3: CASRRISNNEAFF
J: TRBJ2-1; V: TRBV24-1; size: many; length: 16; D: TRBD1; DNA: TGTGCCACCAGTGAAACGACAGGGGGAAAGGGCGGTGAGCAGTTCTTC; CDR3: CATSETTGGKGGEQFF
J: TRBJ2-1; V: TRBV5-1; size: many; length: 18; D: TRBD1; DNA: TGCGCCAGCAGCTTTTTGACACAGGGGGCGCGCACCTACAATGAGCAGTTCTTC; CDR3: CASSFLTQGARTYNEQFF
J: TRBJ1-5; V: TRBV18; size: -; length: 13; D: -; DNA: TGTGCCAGCTCATACGGGACAAGTCAGCCCCAGCATTTT; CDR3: CASSYGTSQPQHF
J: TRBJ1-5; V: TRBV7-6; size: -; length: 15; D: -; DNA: TGTGCCAGCAGCCTCTTTAGGTGGGCAGATCAGCCCCAGCATTTT; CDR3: CASSLFRWADQPQHF
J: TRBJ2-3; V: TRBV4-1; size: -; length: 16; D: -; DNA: TGCGCCAGCAGCAGTCGAGCGGTGGGCCTCACAGATACGCAGTATTTT; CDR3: CASSSRAVGLTDTQYF
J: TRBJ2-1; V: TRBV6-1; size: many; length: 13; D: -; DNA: TGTGCAGCGAGTCGAGTCCTCAACAATGAGCAGTTCTTC; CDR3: CAASRVLNNEQFF
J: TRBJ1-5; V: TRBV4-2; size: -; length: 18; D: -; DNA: TGTGCCAGCAGCCCCCGACAGGACAGCCCGGCCCGCAATCAGCCAAAGCATTTT; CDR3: CASSPRQDSPARNQPKHF
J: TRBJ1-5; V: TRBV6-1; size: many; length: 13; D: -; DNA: TGTGCCAGCAGTATAGGGAACAATCAGCCCCAGCATTTT; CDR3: CASSIGNNQPQHF
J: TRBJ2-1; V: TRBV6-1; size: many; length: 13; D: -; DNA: TGTGCCAGCAGTCCACTTGTCGCCAATGAGCAGTTCTTC; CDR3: CASSPLVANEQFF
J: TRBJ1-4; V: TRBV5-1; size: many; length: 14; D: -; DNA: TGCGCCAGCAGCCTCAAAACAACTAATGAAAAACTGTTTTTT; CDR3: CASSLKTTNEKLFF
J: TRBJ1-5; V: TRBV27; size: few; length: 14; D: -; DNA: TGTGCCAGCAGATTAGGGCCAACGGCGATGCCACAGCATTTT; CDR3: CASRLGPTAMPQHF
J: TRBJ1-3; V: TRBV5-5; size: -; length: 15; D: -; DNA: TGTGCCAGCAGAAGGCGGACCGAGGGGGGAAACACCATATATTTT; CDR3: CASRRRTEGGNTIYF
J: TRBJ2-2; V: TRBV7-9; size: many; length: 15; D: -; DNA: TGTGCCAGCAGCTTGTGCCGGGGCGGTTCCGGGGAGCTGTTTTTT; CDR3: CASSLCRGGSGELFF
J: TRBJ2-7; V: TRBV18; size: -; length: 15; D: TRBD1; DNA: TGTGCCAGCTCATTCGCAGACAGGGGGGCCTACGAGCAGTACTTC; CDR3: CASSFADRGAYEQYF
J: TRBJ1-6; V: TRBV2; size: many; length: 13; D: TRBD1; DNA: TGTGCCAGGAGGGACAGTAATAATTCACCCCTCCACTTT; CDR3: CARRDSNNSPLHF
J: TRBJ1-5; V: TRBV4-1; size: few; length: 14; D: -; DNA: TGCGCCAGCAGCCAATGGACGGCTAATCAGCCCCAGCATTTT; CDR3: CASSQWTANQPQHF
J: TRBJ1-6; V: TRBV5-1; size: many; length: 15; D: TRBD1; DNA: TGCGCCAGCAGCTGGGGACAGGGAGGGAGTTCACCCCTCCACTTT; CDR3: CASSWGQGGSSPLHF
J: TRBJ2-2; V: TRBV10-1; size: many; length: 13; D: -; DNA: TGCGCCAGCAGTGTCGGGGATGGCGGGGAGCTGTTTTTT; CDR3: CASSVGDGGELFF
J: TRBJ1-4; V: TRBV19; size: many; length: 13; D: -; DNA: TGTGCCAGCAAGACAGCAACTAATGAAAAACTGTTTTTT; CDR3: CASKTATNEKLFF
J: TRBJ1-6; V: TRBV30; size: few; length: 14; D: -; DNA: TGTGCCTGGAACAAACTAGGGGGTAATTCACCCCTCCACTTT; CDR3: CAWNKLGGNSPLHF
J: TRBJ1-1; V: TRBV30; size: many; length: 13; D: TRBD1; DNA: TGTGCCTGGAGAGACAGGGGGAACACTGAAGCTTTCTTT; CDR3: CAWRDRGNTEAFF
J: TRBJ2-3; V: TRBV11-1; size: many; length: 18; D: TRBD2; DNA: TGTGCCAGCAGCCTCCTTCTAGCGGGGGGGCCGAGCACAGATACGCAGTATTTT; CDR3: CASSLLLAGGPSTDTQYF
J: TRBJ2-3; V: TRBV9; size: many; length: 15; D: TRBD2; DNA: TGTGCCAGCAGCGGATATAGCGGGGGCACAGATACGCAGTATTTT; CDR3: CASSGYSGGTDTQYF
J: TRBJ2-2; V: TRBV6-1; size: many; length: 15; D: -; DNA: TGTGCCAGCGTGGGGGGGGCCGCGAACACCGGGGAGCTGTTTTTT; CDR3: CASVGGAANTGELFF
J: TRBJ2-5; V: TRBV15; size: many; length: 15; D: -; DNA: TGTGCCACCAGCAGAGATCGCTCAGGCGGGGAGACCCAGTACTTC; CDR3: CATSRDRSGGETQYF
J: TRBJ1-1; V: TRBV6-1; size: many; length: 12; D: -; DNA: TGTGCCACCAGCGGGCCAAACACTGAAGCTTTCTTT; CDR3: CATSGPNTEAFF
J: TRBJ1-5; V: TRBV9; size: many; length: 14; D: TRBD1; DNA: TGTGCCAGCAGCGTGGGGACAGGGCGGCAGCCCCAGCATTTT; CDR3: CASSVGTGRQPQHF
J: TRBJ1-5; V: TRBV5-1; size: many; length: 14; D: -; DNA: TGCGCCAGCAGCTTGGTCCCGGGTAGTCAGCCCCAGCATTTT; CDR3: CASSLVPGSQPQHF
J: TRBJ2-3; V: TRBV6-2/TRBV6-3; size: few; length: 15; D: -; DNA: TGTGCCAGCAGTTACCTTGCGGTGGAGGGGGATACGCAGTATTTT; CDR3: CASSYLAVEGDTQYF
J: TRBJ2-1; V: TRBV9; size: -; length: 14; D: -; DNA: TGTGCCAGCAGCCCCTCAGGTGGGTACAATGAGCAGTTCTTC; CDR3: CASSPSGGYNEQFF
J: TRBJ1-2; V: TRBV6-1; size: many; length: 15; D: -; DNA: TGTGCCAGCAGTGATTTCGGCAGAGCTAACTATGGCTACACCTTC; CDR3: CASSDFGRANYGYTF
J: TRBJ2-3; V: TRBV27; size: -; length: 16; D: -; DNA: TGTGCCAGCAGTTTACTGACAGGTCCCAACACAGATACGCAGTATTTT; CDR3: CASSLLTGPNTDTQYF
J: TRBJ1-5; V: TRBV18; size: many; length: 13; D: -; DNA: TGTGCCAGCCGACGGGGGGGGCCTCAGCCCCAGCATTTT; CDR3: CASRRGGPQPQHF
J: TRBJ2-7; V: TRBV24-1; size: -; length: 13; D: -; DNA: TGTGCCACCAGTGATTTGTGGGGCAACGAGCAGTACTTC; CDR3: CATSDLWGNEQYF
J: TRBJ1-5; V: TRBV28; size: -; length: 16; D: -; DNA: TGTGCCAGCAGTTTAGGGGGGGCGGAAGGCAATCAGCCCCAGCATTTT; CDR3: CASSLGGAEGNQPQHF